These T cell receptor beta chains were read from a single sample in a study of OX40 agonist ivuxolimab in advanced cancers. The protocol was immunoSEQ multiplex PCR, while the TCRdb copy is restricted to in-frame clones and leaves out a portion. The data show around 70,000 clones, with less than 95% seen just once and roughly 1% held by the top ten. Material: CD4+ or CD8+ T cells sorted from blood, obtained in a trial of the OX40 agonist ivuxolimab. Receptor source: an adult with an advanced solid tumor such as melanoma, head and neck, liver or kidney cancer. Both conserved end residues are part of each CDR3.

V gene | CDR3 length | CDR3 protein
TRBV19 | 14 | CASSINTQNTEAFF
TRBV6-4 | 15 | CASRALAGGTDTQYF
TRBV18 | 13 | CASSLGQLYEQYF
TRBV25-1 | 15 | CASSSGWRSTDTQYF
TRBV11-2 | 15 | CASSLGQGSIDTQYF
TRBV6-5 | 13 | CASKGSASYGYTF
TRBV7-3 | 14 | CASSWTSGSETQYF
TRBV5-1 | 16 | CASSLDRQGSYNEQFF
TRBV6-1 | 13 | CASSPGPNQPQHF
TRBV6-5 | 14 | CASSYGSDPYEQYF
TRBV10-2 | 11 | CASSVVGTQYF
TRBV6-1 | 13 | CASGGTANEKLFF
TRBV30 | 13 | CAWKVGGRVGYTF
TRBV29-1 | 11 | CSVYQGLGYTF
TRBV5-1 | 15 | CASSPGPAAYYEQYF
TRBV2 | 14 | CASSGGARDTEAFF
TRBV6-1 | 18 | CASSERGAGAPPNYGYTF
TRBV5-4 | 14 | CASSLETLNTEAFF
TRBV11-2 | 15 | CASSLSGDIYNEQFF
TRBV6-4 | 15 | CASSAPTGRGTEAFF
TRBV6-6 | 16 | CASSYSNGIGGTQAFF
TRBV30 | 11 | CAWSVLNEQFF
TRBV29-1 | 13 | CSVMRGGADTQYF
TRBV10-3 | 14 | CAIAESYSNQPQHF
TRBV5-1 | 15 | CASSFGQTGAGELFF
TRBV30 | 13 | CAWRGGGNQPQHF
TRBV5-1 | 15 | CASSLDLAMNTEAFF
TRBV19 | 15 | CASSKSGAANTEAFF
TRBV7-5 | 13 | CARSLGGAHEQYF
TRBV2 | 12 | CASKSEGYGYTF
TRBV28 | 15 | CASSPPKGQSYEQYF
TRBV28 | 15 | CASSLEAGGQETQYF
TRBV5-4 | 15 | CASSLGGRTQETQYF
TRBV13 | 13 | CASSLQGYTEAFF
TRBV11-2 | 15 | CASSLDAGGLYEQYF
TRBV28 | 14 | CASRREGRRGELFF
TRBV30 | 14 | CAWSVIGQRYEQYF
TRBV18 | 15 | CASSPGLAVFYEQYF
TRBV6-6 | 16 | CASSYSSFRIPYEQYF
TRBV6-1 | 18 | CASSGGRGSDYSNQPQHF
TRBV7-8 | 16 | CASSKTGTSATDTQYF
TRBV7-9 | 14 | CASSFMELRETQYF
TRBV15 | 15 | CATSRDILSGNTIYF
TRBV7-9 | 13 | CASSLAGGKGQFF
TRBV4-2 | 15 | CASSQEGGGTGELFF
TRBV15 | 16 | CATSGVERGYTDTQYF
TRBV6-5 | 15 | CASSYRGVGETEAFF
TRBV7-2 | 13 | CASSPTTIGEQFF
TRBV20-1 | 11 | CSARERETQYF
TRBV5-4 | 17 | CASSLTGLLRSYNEQFF
TRBV5-1 | 15 | CAREGLTPREEAQYF
TRBV30 | 14 | CAWSVEPGAYGYTF
TRBV7-8 | 17 | CASSLALGGPAKNIQYF
TRBV15 | 15 | CATSRDPGYSEKLFF